Listed below are T cell receptor beta chains from one sample, sequenced in a study of blood T cell repertoires in COVID-19. The assay was immunoSEQ multiplex PCR, and TCRdb's table has in-frame clones only and misses some. The sample lists around 200,000 clones; roughly 85% were seen once. The specimen was PBMCs or T cells enriched from blood (not recorded which). The receptors originated from a man aged 40-55 years who had recovered from COVID-19. Both conserved end residues are part of each CDR3. The D gene is left open where the match is weak. Not every row has a clone size; where given, it reads once, few, many or a size class.

v_gene	abundance	d_gene	j_gene	CDR3nt	CDR3aa
TRBV7-9	.	.	TRBJ2-5	TGTGCCAGCAGCTTACTCCAAGAGACCCAGTACTTC	CASSLLQETQYF
TRBV13	few	TRBD2	TRBJ2-7	TGTGCCAGCAGTAGGGGGACTAGCGGGTACTACGAGCAGTACTTC	CASSRGTSGYYEQYF
TRBV13	.	.	TRBJ2-4	TGTGCCAGCAGTTCTCGGGGACTAGCCAAAAACATTCAGTACTTC	CASSSRGLAKNIQYF
TRBV14	.	TRBD1	TRBJ1-1	TGTGCCAGCAGCCTACGGGACAGGGGGCCCCCCACTGAAGCTTTCTTT	CASSLRDRGPPTEAFF
TRBV12-3/TRBV12-4	.	.	TRBJ2-7	TGTGCCAGCAGTCCCAGGGTCTCGTACGAGCAGTACTTC	CASSPRVSYEQYF
TRBV6-1	few	TRBD1	TRBJ2-7	TGTGCCAGCAGTGTAGCCGGGACAGGGTTTGGCGAGCAGTACTTC	CASSVAGTGFGEQYF
TRBV5-5	.	TRBD1	TRBJ2-7	TGTGCCAGCAGCTGGTCGACCGGGACAGGGAGTACCTACGAGCAGTACTTC	CASSWSTGTGSTYEQYF
TRBV7-2	.	.	TRBJ1-5	TGTGCCAGCAGCTTCTTCGGTAATCAGCCCCAGCATTTT	CASSFFGNQPQHF
TRBV6-2/TRBV6-3	.	.	TRBJ2-1	TGTGCCAGCAGTTACCCCGGGAGATTGGAGCAGTTCTTC	CASSYPGRLEQFF
TRBV30	.	TRBD1	TRBJ2-5	TGTGCCTGGAGTAAAACAGGGGTTCAAGAGACCCAGTACTTC	CAWSKTGVQETQYF
TRBV29-1	.	TRBD1	TRBJ1-4	TGCGGCGGGACAGGGGGTGAAAAACTGTTTTTT	CGGTGGEKLFF
TRBV3-1/TRBV3-2	.	.	TRBJ1-1	TGTGCCAGCAGCCACCAGCTCGACTTAGCCTACGGACAGCCGAACACTGAAGCTTTCTTT	CASSHQLDLAYGQPNTEAFF
TRBV9	.	TRBD2	TRBJ2-3	TGTGCCAGCAGCGTGGGGGGGTTAGATACGCAGTATTTT	CASSVGGLDTQYF
TRBV13	once	.	TRBJ2-6	TGTGCCAGCCGCGTCGGACACTCTGGGGCCAACGTCCTGACTTTC	CASRVGHSGANVLTF
TRBV29-1	.	.	TRBJ2-6	TGCAGCGCTTTACTGTTTTCTGGGGCCAACGTCCTGACTTTC	CSALLFSGANVLTF
TRBV30	.	.	TRBJ1-1	TGTGCCTGGAGTGTACGGGGAGACACTGAAGCTTTCTTT	CAWSVRGDTEAFF
TRBV7-9	.	.	TRBJ1-5	TGTGCCAGCAGCGCAACTGGCAATCAGCCCCAGCATTTT	CASSATGNQPQHF
TRBV5-1	.	.	TRBJ2-7	TGCGCCAGCAGCTTGGTTGCGGGGGCACCCTACGAGCAGTACTTC	CASSLVAGAPYEQYF
TRBV18	.	TRBD2	TRBJ2-1	TGTGCCAGCTCACCGCCCAGCGGGAGACGGAGTGAGCAGTTCTTC	CASSPPSGRRSEQFF
TRBV19	few	TRBD1	TRBJ1-1	TGTGCCAGTAGTAACCTGACAGGGCAGAACACTGAAGCTTTCTTT	CASSNLTGQNTEAFF
TRBV19	.	TRBD2	TRBJ2-5	TGTGCCAGTAGTACCGGACTAGCGGCGTCCCAAGAGACCCAGTACTTC	CASSTGLAASQETQYF
TRBV7-9	few	TRBD2	TRBJ2-1	TGTGCCAGCAGCCGGACTAGCGGGAGTAATGAGCAGTTCTTC	CASSRTSGSNEQFF
TRBV10-1	.	.	TRBJ2-2	TGCGCCAGCAGTGACACGGTCTCTGGGGAGCTGTTTTTT	CASSDTVSGELFF
TRBV2	.	.	TRBJ2-6	TGTGCCAGCAGTGCTGAGGGGACTGCTGGGGCCAACGTCCTGACTTTC	CASSAEGTAGANVLTF
TRBV7-3	.	TRBD2	TRBJ2-3	TGTGCCAGCAGCTTAGGGCTAGCGGGAGCTACAGATACGCAGTATTTT	CASSLGLAGATDTQYF
TRBV7-9	few	.	TRBJ2-7	TGTGCCAGCAGCTTCCAGGGTATACGCTACGAGCAGTACTTC	CASSFQGIRYEQYF
TRBV9	.	TRBD1	TRBJ2-2	TGTGCCAGCAGCCCCGGGACAGTCGGGGAGCTGTTTTTT	CASSPGTVGELFF
TRBV3-1/TRBV3-2	few	TRBD2	TRBJ2-7	TGTGCCAGCAGCCAAGATGTACTAGCGGGGACCCGAGGGCAGTACTTC	CASSQDVLAGTRGQYF
TRBV3-1/TRBV3-2	.	TRBD1	TRBJ1-1	TGTGCCAGCAGCCCGACAGGGAGGACTGAAGCTTTCTTT	CASSPTGRTEAFF
TRBV7-9	.	.	TRBJ2-1	TGTGCCAGCAGCAACAAAGCGGAGGTGTGGTCCTACAATGAGCAGTTCTTC	CASSNKAEVWSYNEQFF
TRBV7-2	.	TRBD2	TRBJ2-1	TGTGCCAGCAGCTTAGGGACTAGCGCGAATGAGCAGTTCTTC	CASSLGTSANEQFF
TRBV9	few	.	TRBJ2-7	TGTGCCAGCAGCGTAGGACCGACGATCTCGGGGGACGAGCAGTACTTC	CASSVGPTISGDEQYF
TRBV5-4	.	TRBD1	TRBJ1-2	TGTGCCAGCAGCCCGGACAGGGGTTTTTGGAGCGGCTACACCTTC	CASSPDRGFWSGYTF
TRBV19	.	TRBD2	TRBJ2-7	TGTGCCAGTAGTATCGGGGCTAGCGGGAGTTTGTCCTACGAGCAGTACTTC	CASSIGASGSLSYEQYF
TRBV2	once	.	TRBJ2-3	TGTGCCAGCATAAGGGGGGGAACAGATACGCAGTATTTT	CASIRGGTDTQYF
TRBV28	.	.	TRBJ1-4	TGTGCCAGCAGCCCCGGACAGACTAATGAAAAACTGTTTTTT	CASSPGQTNEKLFF
TRBV7-2	once	TRBD1	TRBJ1-3	TGTGCCAGCAGCCTCCGACACCGGGACAGGGATCTCTCTGGAAACACCATATATTTT	CASSLRHRDRDLSGNTIYF
TRBV5-6	once	.	TRBJ1-3	TGTGCCAGCAGCTTAGGACCTTCAGGGAACTCTGGAAACACCATATATTTT	CASSLGPSGNSGNTIYF
TRBV29-1	.	TRBD1	TRBJ1-5	TGCAGCGTTGCTACAGGGGCCAATCAGCCCCAGCATTTT	CSVATGANQPQHF
TRBV13	.	TRBD1	TRBJ1-1	TGTGCCAGCAGCTTAGGCCTCCGTTTCGCGTTGACGAGGGGGCAGAGCACTGAAGCTTTCTTT	CASSLGLRFALTRGQSTEAFF
TRBV5-1	.	.	TRBJ2-7	TGCGCCAGCAGCTTTCTCGGAGCCCCCTACGAGCAGTACTTC	CASSFLGAPYEQYF
TRBV7-2	.	TRBD2	TRBJ2-2	TGTGCCAGCAGCTTTGCTAGCGGGAGGGTGCACGGGGAGCTGTTTTTT	CASSFASGRVHGELFF
TRBV2	.	.	TRBJ2-5	TGTGCCAGCAGTGCGCAAGAGACCCAGTACTTC	CASSAQETQYF
TRBV7-3	.	.	TRBJ2-1	TGTGCCAGCAGCTTAGGAGTGACGGGAGAGGAGCAGTTCTTC	CASSLGVTGEEQFF
TRBV7-9	.	TRBD2	TRBJ2-5	TGTGCCAGCAGCTTAGTCGGGAGGCGGGGGAGAGAGACCCAGTACTTC	CASSLVGRRGRETQYF
TRBV11-2	.	TRBD2	TRBJ2-5	TGTGCCAGCAGCCCATCTTTTGGGACTAGCCAAGAGACCCAGTACTTC	CASSPSFGTSQETQYF
TRBV28	once	.	TRBJ1-5	TGTGCCACCAAGAGACAGTCTAGCAATCAGCCCCAGCATTTT	CATKRQSSNQPQHF
TRBV19	.	TRBD2	TRBJ2-1	TGTGCCAGTAGTATAGTGGTGGCGGGAGCGCGTTGGACCTACAATGAGCAGTTCTTC	CASSIVVAGARWTYNEQFF
TRBV19	once	.	TRBJ1-1	TGTGCCAGTAGTGCTCAGGGTACCCTTAACACTGAAGCTTTCTTT	CASSAQGTLNTEAFF
TRBV6-1	.	.	TRBJ2-4	TGTGCCAGCAGTGAGTGGAGGTCGGTTTCCAAAAACATTCAGTACTTC	CASSEWRSVSKNIQYF
TRBV7-2	.	.	TRBJ1-6	TGTGCCAGCAGCTTAGCAGGGGGTGGCTATAATTCACCCCTCCACTTT	CASSLAGGGYNSPLHF
TRBV4-3	.	.	TRBJ2-7	TGCGCCAGCAGCCAAGATCTTACAGGGTCCAGCGCGCAGTACTTC	CASSQDLTGSSAQYF
TRBV5-1	.	TRBD2	TRBJ2-2	TGCGCCAGCAGCTCCTCGGGAGGGTTCACCGGGGAGCTGTTTTTT	CASSSSGGFTGELFF
TRBV19	.	TRBD1	TRBJ2-1	TGTGCCAGTAGCCCCGGGACAGGGGGGGTTGCGGGTCAGTTCTTC	CASSPGTGGVAGQFF